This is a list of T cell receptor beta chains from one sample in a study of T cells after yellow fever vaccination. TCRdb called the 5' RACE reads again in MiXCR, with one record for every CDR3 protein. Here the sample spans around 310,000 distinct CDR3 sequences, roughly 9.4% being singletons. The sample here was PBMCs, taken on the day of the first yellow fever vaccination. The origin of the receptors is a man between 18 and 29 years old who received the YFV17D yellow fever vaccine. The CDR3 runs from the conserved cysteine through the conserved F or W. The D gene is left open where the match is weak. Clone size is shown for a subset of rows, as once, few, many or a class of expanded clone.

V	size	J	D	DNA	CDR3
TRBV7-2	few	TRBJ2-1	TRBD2	TGTGCCAGCAGCTTCTCTAGCGGGGGGGCAGGAAATGAGCAGTTCTTC	CASSFSSGGAGNEQFF
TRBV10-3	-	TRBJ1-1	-	TGTGCCATCAGATACACGGGATTGGACACTGAAGCTTTCTTT	CAIRYTGLDTEAFF
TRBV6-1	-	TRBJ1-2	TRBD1	TGTGCCAGCAGCCAAACCGGGACAGGGCAATATGGCTACACCTTC	CASSQTGTGQYGYTF
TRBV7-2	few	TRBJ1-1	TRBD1	TGTGCCAGCAGGTCCGGGACAGGGTTCACTGAAGCTTTCTTT	CASRSGTGFTEAFF
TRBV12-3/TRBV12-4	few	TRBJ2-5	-	TGTGCCAGCAGTACATGGGGAAGGGGGCGCGGGAAGAGGACCCAGTACTTC	CASSTWGRGRGKRTQYF
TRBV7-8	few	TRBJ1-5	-	TGTGCCAGCAGCTGGGGACCCTCGGCGTCGCCCCAGCATTTT	CASSWGPSASPQHF
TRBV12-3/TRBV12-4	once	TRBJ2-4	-	TGTGCCAGCAGTTTTGCAGGGAAAAACATTCAGTACTTC	CASSFAGKNIQYF
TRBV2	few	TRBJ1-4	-	TGTGCCAGCAGTGGTCAGGGGACTAATAATGAAAAACTGTTTTTT	CASSGQGTNNEKLFF
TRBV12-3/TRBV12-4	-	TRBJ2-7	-	TGTGCCAGCAGTTTACTAGGGGACGGAAGCGAGCAGTACTTC	CASSLLGDGSEQYF
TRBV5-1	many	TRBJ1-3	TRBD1	TGCGCCAGCAGCCGGACAGGGCTCCCTGGAAACACCATATATTTT	CASSRTGLPGNTIYF
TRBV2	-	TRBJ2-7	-	TGTGCCAGCAAAGAATCCGGACTGAGCTCCTACGAGCAGTACTTC	CASKESGLSSYEQYF
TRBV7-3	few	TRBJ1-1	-	TGTGCCAGCAGCTTAAGGCAGGGGCGGAGGGCTACTGAAGCTTTCTTT	CASSLRQGRRATEAFF
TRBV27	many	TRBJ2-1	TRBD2	TGTGCCAGCAGTCCAACATCGACTAGCGGGGCAAATGAGCAGTTCTTC	CASSPTSTSGANEQFF
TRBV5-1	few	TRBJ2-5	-	TGCGCCAGCAGCTTGGGAAGAGTAACTGGGGAGACCCAGTACTTC	CASSLGRVTGETQYF
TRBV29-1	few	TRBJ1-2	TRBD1	TGCAGCGTTGAAGGGCAGGGGGCGACCCCGTATGGCTACACCTTC	CSVEGQGATPYGYTF
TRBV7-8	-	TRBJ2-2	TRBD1	TGTGCCAGCAGATCAAGGGGGACAGAAAACACCGGGGAGCTGTTTTTT	CASRSRGTENTGELFF
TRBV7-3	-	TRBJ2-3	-	TGTGCCAGCAGCCCCAGGTGGGGGCCTGGTACGCAGTATTTT	CASSPRWGPGTQYF
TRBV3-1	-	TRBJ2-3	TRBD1	TGTGCCAGCAGCCAAGACCGGACAGGGGGAGATACGCAGTATTTT	CASSQDRTGGDTQYF
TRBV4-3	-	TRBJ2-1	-	TGCGCCAGCAGCCATGGCGCCCTCTTCAATGAGCAGTTCTTC	CASSHGALFNEQFF
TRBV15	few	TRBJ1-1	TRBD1	TGTGCCACCAGCAGACCAAACAGGGGAACTGAAGCTTTCTTT	CATSRPNRGTEAFF
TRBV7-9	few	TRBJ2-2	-	TGTGCCAGCAGTGGCTCCCGGGAAAAAAGGCCCGGGGAGCTGTTTTTT	CASSGSREKRPGELFF
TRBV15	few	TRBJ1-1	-	TGTGCCACCAGCAGAGATCTCGGTTCGGCCGAAGCTTTCTTT	CATSRDLGSAEAFF
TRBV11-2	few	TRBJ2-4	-	TGTGCCAGCAGCTTAATCAAGGGCAAAAACATTCAGTACTTC	CASSLIKGKNIQYF
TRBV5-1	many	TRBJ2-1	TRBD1	TGTGCCAGCAGTCTGGGACAGGGGAATGAGCAGTTCTTC	CASSLGQGNEQFF
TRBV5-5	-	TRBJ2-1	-	TGTGCCAGCAGCTCTACATTAGTTCGACTCAATGAGCAGTTCTTC	CASSSTLVRLNEQFF
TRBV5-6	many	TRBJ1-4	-	TGTGCCAGCACCCACCCGGCCCTTAATGAAAAACTGTTTTTT	CASTHPALNEKLFF
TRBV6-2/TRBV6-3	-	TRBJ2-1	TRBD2	TGTGCCAGCAGTTACAGCGGGGGGCCCCCCAATCGGTTCTTC	CASSYSGGPPNRFF
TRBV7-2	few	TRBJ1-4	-	TGTGCCAGCAGCTTCTTTACGGGACGGACTAATGAAAAACTGTTTTTT	CASSFFTGRTNEKLFF
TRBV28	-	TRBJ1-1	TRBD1	TGTGCCAGCAGTTTGGGGGGACAGAAGAACACTGAAGCTTTCTTT	CASSLGGQKNTEAFF
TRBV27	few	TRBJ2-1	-	TGTGCCAGCAGTTGGGCTGTATACAATGAGCAGTTCTTC	CASSWAVYNEQFF
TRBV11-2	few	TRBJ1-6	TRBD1	TGTGCCAGCAGCCTAGACAGGGTCTATAATTCACCCCTCCACTTT	CASSLDRVYNSPLHF
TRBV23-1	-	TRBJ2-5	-	TGTGTCTGCAGTCAGCCCCTGGGACCTGTTGTTCAGACCCAGTACTTC	CVCSQPLGPVVQTQYF
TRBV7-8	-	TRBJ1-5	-	TGTGCCAGCAGCCCATCGGGGGAGGGGGGTTGGGATCAGCCCCAGCATTTT	CASSPSGEGGWDQPQHF
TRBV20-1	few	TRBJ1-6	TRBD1	TGCAGTGCTAGCCCCAGGGGGTCCTATAATTCACCCCTCCACTTT	CSASPRGSYNSPLHF
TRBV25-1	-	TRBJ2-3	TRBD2	TGTGCCAGCAGGGACGCTGGACTAGCCCCCACAGATACGCAGTATTTT	CASRDAGLAPTDTQYF
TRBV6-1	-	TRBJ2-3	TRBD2	TGTGCCAGCAGCCCCAGCGGGGGGGCCGGTAAGACAGATACGCAGTATTTT	CASSPSGGAGKTDTQYF
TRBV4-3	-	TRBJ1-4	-	TGCGCCAGCAGCCATGGAATCTTGGGAATTGGTGAAAAACTGTTTTTT	CASSHGILGIGEKLFF
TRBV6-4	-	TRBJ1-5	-	TGTGCCAGCAGAGTGGGGAAGGCCTCAGGGCTCCAGCCCCAGCATTTT	CASRVGKASGLQPQHF
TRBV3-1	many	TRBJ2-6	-	TGTGCCAGCAGCCAAGGGGCAGGACCCTGGGGACCTGGGGCCAACGTCCTGACTTTC	CASSQGAGPWGPGANVLTF
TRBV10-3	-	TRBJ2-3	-	TGTGCCATCAGTGAGTCAAGGCGTGCCACAGATACGCAGTATTTT	CAISESRRATDTQYF
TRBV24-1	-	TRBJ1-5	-	TGTGCCACCAGTGCGGGGGCGTCGGGTCAGCCCCAGCATTTT	CATSAGASGQPQHF
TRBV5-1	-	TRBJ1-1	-	TGCGCCAGCAGCTTGGAAGCGCCGGGAGATGGCACTGAAGCTTTCTTT	CASSLEAPGDGTEAFF
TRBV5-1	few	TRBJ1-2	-	TGCGCCAGCAGCTTGATCCGTCAGGGCCATGGCTACACCTTC	CASSLIRQGHGYTF
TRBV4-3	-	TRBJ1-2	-	TGCGCCAGCAGCCAAGGCCTATCGGGAGTCTATGGCTACACCTTC	CASSQGLSGVYGYTF
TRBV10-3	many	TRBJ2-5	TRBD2	TGTGCCATCCGGTCGGGAGGCGGGGACCAAGAGACCCAGTACTTC	CAIRSGGGDQETQYF
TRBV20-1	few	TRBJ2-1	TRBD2	TGCAGTGCTAGCGGGGGGGCCGCCTACAATGAGCAGTTCTTC	CSASGGAAYNEQFF
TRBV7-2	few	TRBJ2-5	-	TGTGCCAGCAGCTTAGTCTCCGGGGAGGCTTGGGAGACCCAGTACTTC	CASSLVSGEAWETQYF
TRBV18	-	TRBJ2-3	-	TGTGCCAGCTCATCACAGGGTCAAGGCACAGATACGCAGTATTTT	CASSSQGQGTDTQYF
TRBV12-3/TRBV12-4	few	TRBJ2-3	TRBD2	TGTGCCAGCAGAACGACTAGCGGGATCAGGGCAGATACGCAGTATTTT	CASRTTSGIRADTQYF
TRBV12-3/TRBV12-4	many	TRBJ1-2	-	TGTGCCAGCAGTTTAAGGCACTATGGCTACACCTTC	CASSLRHYGYTF
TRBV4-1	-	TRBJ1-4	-	TGCGCCAGCAGCCAAGCAGGGTACAAACTGTTTTTT	CASSQAGYKLFF
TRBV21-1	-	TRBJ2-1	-	TGTGCCAGCAGCAACCCGACGAGGTGGTCCGGGATGGATGAGCAGTTCTTC	CASSNPTRWSGMDEQFF
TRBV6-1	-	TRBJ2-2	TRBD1	TGTGCCAGCAGCAGGGACAGGAGGTACTCCGGGGAGCTGTTTTTT	CASSRDRRYSGELFF